What follows describes a single T cell receptor beta chain. This record comes from a study of blood T cell repertoires in COVID-19. Turning to the study itself: Samples came from the United States, Italy and Spain, spanning acute and convalescent COVID-19.

Original data processing: Quantification of nucleated cells was approximated via reference gene primer amplification. Measured with immunoSEQ multiplex PCR; TCRdb has only the in-frame clones, and not every one. V, J and clone size were drawn from that table, and D and trimming were deduced from the DNA. This sample yields more than 40,000 clones, of which about 90% are seen a single time; 10% to 15% belongs to the top ten. Trimming cost V 2 bases and J 4 bases; bases outside gene matches: 9. Germline CDR1 and CDR2: SGHRS and YFSETQ. CDR3 length: 16 amino acids. The specimen sequenced was peripheral blood. The sequence was collected from a man older than 75 with acute or convalescent COVID-19. V usage is TRBV5-1 and J usage is TRBJ1-3, with TRBD1 matching 7 bases. The CDR3: CASSLGGGTSGNTIYF. CDR3 coding DNA: TGCGCCAGCAGCTTAGGAGGGGGCACTTCGGGAAACACCATATATTTT.